Detailed here is one T cell receptor beta chain. The antigen it binds to is not known. No quality values exist for individual bases; no much larger clone is one base distant. The TCR beta CDR3 regions were amplified from the RNA transcripts. A first-round RT-PCR of the TCR CDR3 used the HTBI primer set with the Qiagen OneStep RT-PCR kit. Libraries were constructed in a second round of multiplex PCR, after which size selection and purification were performed. Sequencing of the libraries was done on an Illumina HiSeq2000 using paired-end 100 bp reads. In the paper's pipeline: SOAPnuke was used to process the raw data, with reads discarded if the reads contained adapters or uncalled bases, had a mean Phred below 15, or lacked an exact constant-primer or identifier match. COPE v1.2.5 was used to merge high-quality paired reads, and clonotypes were defined as unique nucleotide sequences. MiTCR v1.1 was used to align the clonotypes against IMGT TRBV, TRBD and TRBJ reference segments. The analysis included only V-J combinations with a frequency above 0.0001, which together covered roughly 99% of the repertoires. A TCS score was defined as the ratio between F50 (clonal expansion) and ExV (chaos), using BLOSUM62-based TCRdist between CDR3 peptides within each V-J. Welch's t-statistics and random forest reduced roughly 540 V-J features to fewer than 15, which were used in a naive Bayes classifier (R e1071). TCRdb applied fastp at Q25 and MiXCR to the public reads, then kept only in-frame beta chains. Under each unique CDR3 protein, matching rows form one entry showing the most common genes and DNA. Here the V and J calls rest on TCRdb's processing, not on the authors' analysis. The sample contains about 160,000 distinct CDR3 sequences, over 8% of them found a single time. The leading ten clones occupy roughly a fifth of the sample.

Hyperthyroidism patients were newly diagnosed, with disease duration under 2 months, and aged 18 to 65 years. Patients with uncontrolled infections, other autoimmune diseases, pregnancy or lactation were excluded. Clinical symptoms, serum thyroxine and TRAb, thyroid ultrasound, and orbital computed tomography formed the basis for the diagnoses. Blood from progressor patients was collected at the time of first diagnosis with hyperthyroidism, before any ophthalmopathy symptoms had appeared. Ficoll-Paque density gradient centrifugation was used to isolate PBMCs from about 10 ml of fresh peripheral blood. Progressor patients were defined as those initially diagnosed with Graves' hyperthyroidism in whom ophthalmopathy developed during follow-up. Trizol reagent was used to extract total RNA, and RNA quality was then checked on an Agilent 2100 Bioanalyzer. The CDR3 has 13 amino acids, counting the end cysteine and phenylalanine. The only DNA kept is the CDR3, 39 bases in frame from the first base. V is shortened by 8 bases, J by 5 bases, and the region joining them spans 18 bases. For CDR1 and CDR2, the germline V gene lists SQVTM and ANQGSEA.

The source of the sample is a study of T cells in Graves' hyperthyroidism and ophthalmopathy (dated by TCRdb to the late 2010s). A note on the overall study: Peripheral blood samples were taken at initial diagnosis, before any treatment was given. A discovery cohort of about 95 patients, 43 with Graves' ophthalmopathy and 57 with stable Graves' hyperthyroidism, was used to find distinguishing TCR V-J signatures. Whether ophthalmopathy could be predicted prospectively was tested in an independent validation cohort made up of approximately 19 hyperthyroidism patients plus 17 patients who later progressed to ophthalmopathy. For training and testing, the 100 or so patients in the discovery cohort were randomly divided in a 7:3 ratio. Thyroid tissue and blood T-cell repertoires from roughly 6 Graves' hyperthyroidism patients were also compared in the study. Once sampling was done, hyperthyroidism patients were given methimazole at a starting dose of 30 mg daily, whereas ophthalmopathy patients were given high-dose intravenous methylprednisolone. The paper describes TCR Vbeta CDR3 sequencing of 120 to 150 peripheral blood samples, made up of 43 ophthalmopathy patients, some 76 hyperthyroidism patients and approximately 17 progressor patients. What the work shows at the level of the full study, not this receptor alone: Sample size was not statistically predetermined, and blinding of investigators to group allocation was not performed. During validation, the model predicted progression to ophthalmopathy a median of about 6.5 months ahead of onset, with almost 71% sensitivity and 72% to 85% specificity. Blood samples also contained most of the expanded thyroid clonotypes (frequency above 0.001), which suggests that blood repertoires may reflect thyroid immune responses. In cross-validation, a model built on a 13 V-J signature told ophthalmopathy apart from stable hyperthyroidism with 87.88% sensitivity and roughly 83% specificity, and in testing the same model reached 80%/75%.

The TCR comes from a woman younger than 35 with Graves' hyperthyroidism that later progressed to Graves' ophthalmopathy. Material for sequencing was blood. Rearrangement joined TRBV29-1 to TRBJ2-5; no D gene call is confident. The CDR3 corresponds to CSTNLQMGETQYF. The nucleotide sequence reads TGCAGCACAAATCTCCAAATGGGGGAGACCCAGTACTTC.